Following are 30 T cell receptor beta chains from one sample sequenced in a study of T cells after yellow fever vaccination. TCRdb re-called the 5' RACE reads through MiXCR, storing one row per CDR3 protein. The repertoire holds some 350,000 distinct CDR3 sequences, with 8.7% as singletons. The specimen was PBMCs, collected on the day of the first yellow fever vaccination. These receptors were taken from a man younger than 30 who received the YFV17D yellow fever vaccine.

This clonotype was seen at least ten times. The chain has TRBV5-1 and TRBJ1-1; 8 bases are shared with TRBD1. J was trimmed by 8 bases and V by 4 bases; bases with no gene match: 7. The CDR3 loop spans 13 amino acids. CDR1 SGHRS and CDR2 YFSETQ come from the germline V gene. The CDR3 loop reads CASSLGQGLEAFF. CDR3 sequence (DNA): TGCGCCAGCAGCCTCGGACAGGGCCTGGAAGCTTTCTTT.

This clonotype was seen a handful of times. This chain links TRBV6-6 with TRBJ1-1, with D tentatively TRBD1 (5 bases). The germline CDR1 and CDR2 sequences are MNHNY and SVGAGI (reference sequence). The CDR3 runs 10 residues. With 8 bases removed from V and 11 bases from J, the gap between germline ends came to 12 bases. In DNA, the CDR3 is TGTGCCAGCGGGGGGAGGTCGGCTTTCTTT. Its protein is CASGGRSAFF.

The chain links TRBV6-6 to TRBJ2-7; TRBD1 aligns across 8 bases. Germline values: CDR1 MNHNY, CDR2 SVGAGI (reference sequence). The J segment lost 3 bases and the V segment lost 5 bases, leaving 3 bases of the junction unmatched. There are 13 residues in the CDR3. The CDR3, as DNA: TGTGCCAGCAGTGGACAGGGTTACTACGAGCAGTACTTC. Amino acids: CASSGQGYYEQYF.

V gene TRBV4-3 combines with J gene TRBJ2-3; D gene ambiguous. V dropped 3 bases and J dropped 2 bases, with 9 bases sitting between them. The CDR3 has 14 amino acids. Per the germline V gene, CDR1 is LGHNA and CDR2 is YSLEER. For the CDR3, the DNA is TGCGCCAGCAGCCATACGGACCTCACAGATACGCAGTATTTT. Translated, it gives CASSHTDLTDTQYF.

The chain combines TRBV5-5 with TRBJ2-5, with D perhaps matching TRBD1 (6 bases). With 4 bases removed from V and 5 bases from J, the gap between germline ends came to 15 bases. Germline CDR1 SGHKS, CDR2 YYEKEE (reference sequence). The CDR3 covers 14 residues. The CDR3 protein is CASSPWTDGETQYF. As DNA, the CDR3 is TGTGCCAGCAGCCCCTGGACAGACGGGGAGACCCAGTACTTC.

This chain links TRBV18 with TRBJ2-3, with 12 bases lining up with TRBD1. The germline V gene has CDR1 KGHSH and CDR2 LQKENI. After removal of 4 bases from V and 4 bases from J, the junction contained 3 bases not matched to a gene. This CDR3 is 15 amino acids long. CDR3 sequence (DNA): TGTGCCAGCTCACTGGGACAGGGGGCGTCAGATACGCAGTATTTT. Translated: CASSLGQGASDTQYF.

The CDR3 sequence is CASSYGQGLRYTF. CDR3 bases: TGTGCCAGCAGTTACGGACAGGGCCTTCGCTACACCTTC. The chain employs TRBV6-5 and TRBJ1-2, with 8 bases fitting TRBD1. The CDR3 has 13 residues. Germline V gene lookup returns CDR1 MNHEY and CDR2 SVGAGI. After removal of 2 bases from V and 9 bases from J, the junction contained 5 bases not matched to a gene.

The DNA for the CDR3 is TGTGCCAGCACCAGGCTAGGGGGCTACACCTTC. This sequence encodes CASTRLGGYTF. The chain combines TRBV28 with TRBJ1-2, with D uncertain. Deletions cut 7 bases from V and 8 bases from J, with 11 bases between. This CDR3 has 11 residues. Germline V gives CDR1 MDHEN, CDR2 SYDVKM.

This chain joins TRBV5-1 and TRBJ2-5; D may be TRBD1 (6 bases). The V end was cut by 1 base, the J end by 7 bases, with 17 bases between. The CDR3 spans 15 residues. Germline loops: CDR1 SGHRS, CDR2 YFSETQ. In DNA, the CDR3 is TGCGCCAGCAGCTTGTTGGGACATCCAAGAAGGACCCAGTACTTC. Its translation: CASSLLGHPRRTQYF. The whole variable domain, remainder taken from reference TRBV5-1 and TRBJ2-5, is KAGVTQTPRYLIKTRGQQVTLSCSPISGHRSVSWYQQTPGQGLQFLFEYFSETQRNKGNFPGRFSGRQFSNSRSEMNVSTLELGDSALYLCASSLLGHPRRTQYFGPGTRLLVL.

The chain recombines TRBV20-1 with TRBJ1-6; perhaps TRBD1 as D (5 bases). Trimming removed 3 bases from V and 10 bases from J, with 22 bases in between. Germline lookup yields CDR1 DFQATT and CDR2 SNEGSKA (reference sequence). The CDR3 is 16 amino acids. In DNA, the CDR3 is TGCAGTGCTAGGGAACCCGGGACGATTAAATTCTCACCCCTCCACTTT. It specifies CSAREPGTIKFSPLHF.

In its sample, this clonotype was seen many times. The chain recombines TRBV29-1 with TRBJ2-3; the match to TRBD2 covers 14 bases. The CDR3 length is 14 residues. CDR1 and CDR2 from the germline V gene are SQVTM and ANQGSEA. V trimming: 6 bases; J trimming: 1 base; junction bases outside the gene matches: 0. CDR3 in amino acids: CSVGLAGGTDTQYF. The CDR3 nucleotides read TGCAGCGTGGGACTAGCGGGGGGCACAGATACGCAGTATTTT.

This clonotype was seen ten or more times. The gene calls are TRBV29-1 and TRBJ2-2, with 9 bases identical to TRBD1. The CDR3 runs 12 residues. V gave up 7 bases and J gave up 7 bases; unmatched junction bases: 4. Germline CDR1 and CDR2: SQVTM and ANQGSEA. CDR3 protein: CSAGQGNGELFF. The CDR3 DNA follows: TGCAGCGCAGGACAGGGGAACGGGGAGCTGTTTTTT.

V and J are TRBV7-6 and TRBJ2-2; D is unresolved. CDR3 length equals 15 residues. Germline assignment: CDR1 SGHVS and CDR2 FNYEAQ. Trimming removed 7 bases at V and 0 bases at J, with 12 bases between. CDR3 in DNA: TGTGCCAGCACCTGGGCCAGAGCGAACACCGGGGAGCTGTTTTTT. This codes for CASTWARANTGELFF.

This clonotype was counted a few times. V gene TRBV3-1 combines with J gene TRBJ2-5, with 9 bases identical to TRBD2. CDR3 size: 14 residues. Germline V CDR1 and CDR2: LGHDT, YNNKEL (reference sequence). Trimming removed 2 bases from V and 3 bases from J; junction bases left unmatched: 1. The CDR3 reads CASSQRLAEETQYF. The CDR3 bases are TGTGCCAGCAGCCAAAGACTAGCGGAAGAGACCCAGTACTTC.

This clonotype was counted only a few times. The chain combines TRBV24-1 with TRBJ1-5, with D maybe TRBD1 (5 bases). V shed 4 bases and J shed 4 bases, with 16 bases lying between them. Germline V gives CDR1 KGHDR, CDR2 SFDVKD. This CDR3 region has 16 residues. DNA of the CDR3: TGTGCCACCAGTGACCCCTCGGTGGGGGGGAATCAGCCCCAGCATTTT. This codes for CATSDPSVGGNQPQHF.

This clonotype was detected ten times or more. The rearrangement joins TRBV5-1 to TRBJ2-1; D possibly corresponds to TRBD2 (5 bases). The CDR3 is made up of 17 amino acids. The germline CDR1 and CDR2 sequences are SGHRS and YFSETQ. Deletions cut 0 bases from V and 7 bases from J, with 20 bases between. The CDR3 loop is CASSLAGPLDWGNEQFF. In DNA form, the CDR3 reads TGCGCCAGCAGCTTGGCCGGACCCCTGGACTGGGGTAATGAGCAGTTCTTC.

About this clonotype itself: No conserved phenylalanine or tryptophan is present at the end of the CDR3, so a read error is the likely explanation. This chain links TRBV12-3 or TRBV12-4 with TRBJ2-7; D is unclear. With 1 base removed from V and 2 bases from J, the gap between germline ends came to 6 bases. The CDR3 is 13 residues long. The DNA of the CDR3 is TGTGCCAGCAGTTTAGTCACACCCTACGAGCAGTACCTC. It is translated as CASSLVTPYEQYL.

This clonotype was seen once. This chain joins TRBV4-2 and TRBJ2-1; TRBD2 matches at 13 bases. Germline CDR1 LGHNA, CDR2 YNFKEQ. With V trimmed by 5 bases and J by 4 bases, 8 bases remained unmatched. CDR3 length: 17 amino acids. CDR3 DNA: TGTGCCAGCAGCGAGCAGACTAGCGGGGGGCCTTACAATGAGCAGTTCTTC. It translates to CASSEQTSGGPYNEQFF.

This clonotype was counted a single time. With a much larger clone just one base away, this may be a read error. The chain links TRBV20-1 to TRBJ2-1; TRBD1 agrees at 8 bases. Germline CDR1 is DFQATT and CDR2 is SNEGSKA (reference sequence). The CDR3 contains 12 residues. V shed 6 bases and J 9 bases; nucleotides not matched to a gene: 7. The CDR3 DNA reads as TGCAGTGCCACGCAGGGGGCGGGTGAGCAGTTCTTC. Protein: CSATQGAGEQFF.

This clonotype was counted ten times or more. The chain links TRBV7-9 to TRBJ2-7; D may be TRBD2 (5 bases). With 5 bases removed from V and 1 base from J, the gap between germline ends came to 9 bases. Germline assignment: CDR1 SEHNR and CDR2 FQNEAQ (reference sequence). CDR3 length: 13 residues. The DNA for the CDR3 is TGTGCCAGCAGCGCCGGACTGTCCTACGAGCAGTACTTC. Protein sequence: CASSAGLSYEQYF.

This clonotype has more than one count but fewer than ten. The chain joins TRBV3-1 to TRBJ2-3; TRBD2 matches 8 bases. V dropped 8 bases and J dropped 3; count of bases not matched to a gene: 7. The CDR3 sequence is 14 residues long. Germline V CDR1 and CDR2: LGHDT, YNNKEL (reference sequence). The CDR3: CASALAGLTDTQYF. In DNA, the CDR3 is TGTGCCAGCGCGCTAGCGGGCCTAACAGATACGCAGTATTTT.

This clonotype was observed at least ten times. The genes are TRBV10-3 and TRBJ1-5; D remains ambiguous. CDR3 size: 12 residues. Trimming shortened V by 8 bases and J by 4 bases, and 9 bases separated the two germline ends. Per the germline V gene, CDR1 is ENHRY and CDR2 is SYGVKD. The DNA for the CDR3 is TGTGCCATCGCTACCAGTAATCAGCCCCAGCATTTT. Translation: CAIATSNQPQHF.

The gene calls are TRBV6-6 and TRBJ2-3; D is unresolved. From germline, CDR1 is MNHNY and CDR2 SVGAGI (reference sequence). The CDR3 runs to 13 residues. V was clipped by 6 bases and J by 4 bases, with 11 bases between them. The CDR3 region has the DNA TGTGCCAGCAGACAACCGACCGCAGATACGCAGTATTTT. Protein product: CASRQPTADTQYF.

The V and J genes are TRBV7-2 and TRBJ2-7; 7 nucleotides match TRBD2. Germline loops: CDR1 SGHTA, CDR2 FQGNSA. This CDR3 is 15 amino acids long. The junction had 8 bases not matched to a gene; V was cut back by 6 bases and J by 0 bases. The chain's CDR3 is CASRSRGGGSYEQYF. As DNA, the CDR3 is TGTGCCAGCAGATCCCGCGGGGGTGGCTCCTACGAGCAGTACTTC. The full variable domain, its missing parts supplied by reference TRBV7-2 and TRBJ2-7, is GAGVSQSPSNKVTEKGKDVELRCDPISGHTALYWYRQSLGQGLEFLIYFQGNSAPDKSGLPSDRFSAERTGGSVSTLTIQRTQQEDSAVYLCASRSRGGGSYEQYFGPGTRLTVT.

In the case of this clonotype: Mismatch with germline at one junction end may stem from a read error. The chain joins TRBV30 to TRBJ1-3; D is uncertain. From germline, CDR1 is GTSNPN and CDR2 SVGIG (reference sequence). The CDR3 loop spans 15 amino acids. CDR3 protein: CAWSVRVLSENTIYF. Here the CDR3 DNA reads TGTGCCTGGAGTGTACGAGTCCTCTCTGAAAACACCATATATTTT.

The CDR3 nucleotides are TGTGCCAGCAGCCCACTCCGGGGCGGGGAGCTGTTTTTT. This gives the protein CASSPLRGGELFF. V and J are TRBV9 and TRBJ2-2, with D perhaps matching TRBD2 (5 bases). The CDR3 has 13 residues. In germline, CDR1 is SGDLS, CDR2 YYNGEE. V lost 4 bases and J 7 bases, leaving 11 bases between the germline ends. Variable domain in full (rest from reference TRBV9 and TRBJ2-2): DSGVTQTPKHLITATGQRVTLRCSPRSGDLSVYWYQQSLDQGLQFLIQYYNGEERAKGNILERFSAQQFPDLHSELNLSSLELGDSALYFCASSPLRGGELFFGEGSRLTVL.

Here the CDR3 DNA reads TGTGCCAGCAGCGTACTCAGCGTGAACACTGAAGCTTTCTTT. This gives the protein CASSVLSVNTEAFF. The V gene is TRBV9, the J gene TRBJ1-1, with unresolved D. This CDR3 has 14 residues. Germline V gives CDR1 SGDLS, CDR2 YYNGEE. Trimming pared 1 base from V and 0 bases from J, leaving 7 bases between.

This clonotype came up many times. This sequence joins TRBV4-1 and TRBJ2-1; D is ambiguous. The CDR3 is 13 residues long. V lost 1 base and J 8 bases, leaving 9 bases between the germline ends. Germline lookup yields CDR1 MGHRA and CDR2 YSYEKL. CDR3 coding DNA: TGCGCCAGCAGCCAAGGTCCTTGGGATGAGCAGTTCTTC. Residues: CASSQGPWDEQFF.

This chain links TRBV10-3 with TRBJ2-1; D is unresolved. The CDR3 sequence is 11 residues long. V gave up 9 bases and J gave up 4 bases, with 7 bases separating them. Per the germline V gene, CDR1 is ENHRY and CDR2 is SYGVKD. The CDR3, as DNA: TGTGCCATTCAACAGTACAATGAGCAGTTCTTC. Amino acid sequence: CAIQQYNEQFF.

Only a few counts were recorded for this clonotype. The chain employs TRBV7-9 and TRBJ2-3; D ambiguous. Germline values: CDR1 SEHNR, CDR2 FQNEAQ (reference sequence). The V end was cut by 3 bases, the J end by 4 bases, with 11 bases between. This CDR3 region has 14 residues. CDR3 sequence (DNA): TGTGCCAGCAGCTTTTTTAGACCCGCAGATACGCAGTATTTT. It translates to CASSFFRPADTQYF.